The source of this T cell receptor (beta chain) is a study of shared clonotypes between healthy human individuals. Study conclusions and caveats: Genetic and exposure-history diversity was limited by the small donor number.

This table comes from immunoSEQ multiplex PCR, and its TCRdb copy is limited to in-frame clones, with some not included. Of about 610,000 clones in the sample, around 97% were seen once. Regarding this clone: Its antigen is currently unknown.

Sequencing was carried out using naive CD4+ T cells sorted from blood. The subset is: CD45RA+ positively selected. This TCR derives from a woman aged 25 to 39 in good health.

In DNA, the CDR3 is TGTGCCAGCAGTCTCTACGGATCAACTAATGAAAAACTGTTTTTT. Protein sequence: CASSLYGSTNEKLFF. V and J are TRBV28 and TRBJ1-4, with D unresolved. This CDR3 contains 15 residues. Trimming removed 5 bases at V and 0 bases at J, with 10 bases between. Per germline, CDR1 MDHEN and CDR2 SYDVKM.